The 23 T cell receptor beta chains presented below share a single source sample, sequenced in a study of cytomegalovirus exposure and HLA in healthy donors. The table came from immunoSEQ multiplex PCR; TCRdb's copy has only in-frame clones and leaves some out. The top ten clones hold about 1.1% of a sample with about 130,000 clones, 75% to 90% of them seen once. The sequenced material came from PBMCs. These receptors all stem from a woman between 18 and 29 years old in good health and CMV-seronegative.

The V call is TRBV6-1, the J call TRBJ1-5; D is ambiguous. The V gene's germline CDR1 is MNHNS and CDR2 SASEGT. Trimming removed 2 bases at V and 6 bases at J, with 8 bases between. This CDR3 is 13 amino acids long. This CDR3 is CASSERSGQPQHF. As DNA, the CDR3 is TGTGCCAGCAGTGAAAGATCAGGTCAGCCCCAGCATTTT.

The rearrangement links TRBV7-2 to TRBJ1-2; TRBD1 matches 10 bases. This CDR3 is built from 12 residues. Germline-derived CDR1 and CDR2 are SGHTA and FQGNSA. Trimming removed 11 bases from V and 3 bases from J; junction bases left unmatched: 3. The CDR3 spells CAGGQGYYGYTF. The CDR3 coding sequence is TGTGCCGGGGGACAGGGGTACTATGGCTACACCTTC.

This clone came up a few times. CDR3 residues: CASSLYGGLEAFF. CDR3 DNA sequence: TGTGCCAGCAGTTTATACGGGGGGCTCGAAGCTTTCTTT. The J gene is TRBJ1-1, the V gene TRBV28, with D possibly matching TRBD1 (6 bases). From germline, CDR1 is MDHEN and CDR2 SYDVKM. This CDR3 contains 13 residues. The germline V and J ends were trimmed by 1 base and 8 bases, with 11 bases remaining between them. Full variable domain (outside the CDR3, taken from reference TRBV28 and TRBJ1-1): DVKVTQSSRYLVKRTGEKVFLECVQDMDHENMFWYRQDPGLGLRLIYFSYDVKMKEKGDIPEGYSVSREKKERFSLILESASTNQTSMYLCASSLYGGLEAFFGQGTRLTVV.

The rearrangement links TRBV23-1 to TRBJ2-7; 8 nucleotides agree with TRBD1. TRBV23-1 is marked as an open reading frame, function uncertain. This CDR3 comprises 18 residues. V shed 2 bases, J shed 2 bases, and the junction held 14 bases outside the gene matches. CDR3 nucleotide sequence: TGCGCCAGCAGTCAAAGAACTAAGCTCGGACAGGGAACCTACGAGCAGTACTTC. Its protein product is CASSQRTKLGQGTYEQYF.

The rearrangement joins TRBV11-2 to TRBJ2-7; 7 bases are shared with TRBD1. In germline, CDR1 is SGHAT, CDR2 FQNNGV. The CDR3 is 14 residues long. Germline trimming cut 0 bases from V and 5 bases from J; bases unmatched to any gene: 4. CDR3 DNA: TGTGCCAGCAGCTTAGATCAGGGGGTGGACGAGCAGTACTTC. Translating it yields CASSLDQGVDEQYF.

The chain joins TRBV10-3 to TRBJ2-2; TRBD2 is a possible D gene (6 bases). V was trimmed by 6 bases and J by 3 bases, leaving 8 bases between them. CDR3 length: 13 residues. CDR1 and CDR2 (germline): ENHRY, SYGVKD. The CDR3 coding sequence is TGTGCCATCAGACCGGGGGACACCGGGGAGCTGTTTTTT. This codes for CAIRPGDTGELFF.

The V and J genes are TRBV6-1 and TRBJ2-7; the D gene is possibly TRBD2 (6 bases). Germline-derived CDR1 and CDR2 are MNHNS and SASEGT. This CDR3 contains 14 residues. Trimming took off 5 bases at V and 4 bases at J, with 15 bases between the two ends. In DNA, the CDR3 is TGTGCCAGCAGTTCGACCGCGGGACTTTACGAGCAGTACGTC. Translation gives CASSSTAGLYEQYV.

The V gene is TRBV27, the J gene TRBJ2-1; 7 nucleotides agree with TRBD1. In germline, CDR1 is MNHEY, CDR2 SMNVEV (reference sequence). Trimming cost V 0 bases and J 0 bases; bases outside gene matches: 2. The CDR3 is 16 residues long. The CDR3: CASSLSTGSSYNEQFF. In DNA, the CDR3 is TGTGCCAGCAGTTTATCGACAGGGTCCTCCTACAATGAGCAGTTCTTC.

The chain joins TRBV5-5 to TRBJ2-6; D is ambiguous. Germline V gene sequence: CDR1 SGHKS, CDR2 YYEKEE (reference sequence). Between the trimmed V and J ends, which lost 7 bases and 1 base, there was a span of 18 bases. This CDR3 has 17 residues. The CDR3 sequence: CASANQAPSSGANVLTF. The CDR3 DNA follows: TGTGCCAGCGCTAACCAGGCCCCAAGTTCTGGGGCCAACGTCCTGACTTTC.

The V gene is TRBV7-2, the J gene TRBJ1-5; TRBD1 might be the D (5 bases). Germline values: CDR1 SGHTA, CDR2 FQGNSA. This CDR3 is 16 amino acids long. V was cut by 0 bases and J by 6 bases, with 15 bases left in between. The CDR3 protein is CASSLAPTVQGQPQHF. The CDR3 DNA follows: TGTGCCAGCAGCTTAGCGCCAACAGTTCAGGGTCAGCCCCAGCATTTT. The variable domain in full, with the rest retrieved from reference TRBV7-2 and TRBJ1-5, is GAGVSQSPSNKVTEKGKDVELRCDPISGHTALYWYRQSLGQGLEFLIYFQGNSAPDKSGLPSDRFSAERTGGSVSTLTIQRTQQEDSAVYLCASSLAPTVQGQPQHFGDGTRLSIL.

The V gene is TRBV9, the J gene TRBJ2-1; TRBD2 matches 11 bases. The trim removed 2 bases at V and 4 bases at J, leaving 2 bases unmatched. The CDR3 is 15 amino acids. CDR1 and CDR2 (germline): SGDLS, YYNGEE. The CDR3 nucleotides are TGTGCCAGCAGCGTTAGCGGGAGGGAATACAATGAGCAGTTCTTC. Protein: CASSVSGREYNEQFF.

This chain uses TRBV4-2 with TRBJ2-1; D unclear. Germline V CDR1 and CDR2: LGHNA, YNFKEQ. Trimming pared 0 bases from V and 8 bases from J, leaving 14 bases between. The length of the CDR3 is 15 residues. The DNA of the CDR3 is TGTGCCAGCAGCCAAGATCATCTAGTCTTCTATGAGCAGTTCTTC. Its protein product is CASSQDHLVFYEQFF.

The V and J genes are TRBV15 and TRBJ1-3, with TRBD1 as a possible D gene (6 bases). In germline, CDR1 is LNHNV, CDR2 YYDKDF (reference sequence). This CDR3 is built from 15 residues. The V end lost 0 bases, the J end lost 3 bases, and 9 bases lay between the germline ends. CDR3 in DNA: TGTGCCACCAGCAGAGACTCAGGGGATGGAAACACCATATATTTT. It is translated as CATSRDSGDGNTIYF.

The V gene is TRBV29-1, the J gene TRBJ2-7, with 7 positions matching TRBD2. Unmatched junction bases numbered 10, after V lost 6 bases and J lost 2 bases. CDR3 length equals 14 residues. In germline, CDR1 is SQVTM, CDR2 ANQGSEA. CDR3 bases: TGCAGCGTCGCAATAGCGGGCAACCCCTACGAGCAGTACTTC. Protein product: CSVAIAGNPYEQYF.

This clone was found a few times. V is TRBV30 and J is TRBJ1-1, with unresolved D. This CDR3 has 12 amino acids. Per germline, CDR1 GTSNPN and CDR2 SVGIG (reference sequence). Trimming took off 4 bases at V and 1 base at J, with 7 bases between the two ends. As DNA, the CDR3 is TGTGCCTGGACCACGGGGAACACTGAAGCTTTCTTT. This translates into CAWTTGNTEAFF.

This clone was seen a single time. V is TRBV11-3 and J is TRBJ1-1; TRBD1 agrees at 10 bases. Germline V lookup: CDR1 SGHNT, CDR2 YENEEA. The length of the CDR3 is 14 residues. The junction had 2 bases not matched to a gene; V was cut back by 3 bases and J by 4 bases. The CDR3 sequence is CASSFGTGVTEAFF. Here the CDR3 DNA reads TGTGCCAGCAGCTTCGGGACAGGGGTCACTGAAGCTTTCTTT. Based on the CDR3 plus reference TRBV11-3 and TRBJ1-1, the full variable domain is EAGVVQSPRYKIIEKKQPVAFWCNPISGHNTLYWYLQNLGQGPELLIRYENEEAVDDSQLPKDRFSAERLKGVDSTLKIQPAELGDSAVYLCASSFGTGVTEAFFGQGTRLTVV.

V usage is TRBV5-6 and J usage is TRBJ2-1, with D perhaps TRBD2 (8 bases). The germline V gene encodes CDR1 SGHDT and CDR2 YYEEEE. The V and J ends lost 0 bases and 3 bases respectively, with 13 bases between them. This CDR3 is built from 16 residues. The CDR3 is CASSLAGGGYYNEQFF. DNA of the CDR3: TGTGCCAGCAGCTTGGCGGGAGGGGGCTACTACAATGAGCAGTTCTTC.

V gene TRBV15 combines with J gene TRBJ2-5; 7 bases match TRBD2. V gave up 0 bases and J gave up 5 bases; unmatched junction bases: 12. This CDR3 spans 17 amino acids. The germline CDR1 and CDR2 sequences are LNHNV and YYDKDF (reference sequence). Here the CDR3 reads CATSRDEWEGRFETQYF. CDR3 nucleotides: TGTGCCACCAGCAGAGATGAGTGGGAGGGCCGGTTTGAGACCCAGTACTTC.

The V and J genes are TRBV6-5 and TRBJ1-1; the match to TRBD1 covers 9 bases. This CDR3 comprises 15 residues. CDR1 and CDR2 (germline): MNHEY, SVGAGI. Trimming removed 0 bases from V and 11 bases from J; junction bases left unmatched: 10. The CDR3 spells CASSYSTGGKFEAFF. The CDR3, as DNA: TGTGCCAGCAGTTACTCGACAGGGGGTAAGTTCGAGGCTTTCTTT.

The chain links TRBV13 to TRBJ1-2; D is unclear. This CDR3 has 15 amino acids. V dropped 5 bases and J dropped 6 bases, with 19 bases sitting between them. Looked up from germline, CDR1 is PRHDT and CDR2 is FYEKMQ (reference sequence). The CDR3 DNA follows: TGTGCCAGCAGCCGCCAGACTGAGGGCTCCGATGGCTACACCTTC. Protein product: CASSRQTEGSDGYTF.

The CDR3 DNA follows: TGTGCCAGCAGTTCTCGACAGGGGACGAGCGAAAAACTGTTTTTT. Translated, it gives CASSSRQGTSEKLFF. The chain employs TRBV25-1 and TRBJ1-4; 8 bases align to TRBD1. CDR1 MGHDK and CDR2 SYGVNS come from the germline V gene. This CDR3 contains 15 residues. The V and J ends lost 5 bases and 8 bases, in that order; junction bases with no gene match: 10.

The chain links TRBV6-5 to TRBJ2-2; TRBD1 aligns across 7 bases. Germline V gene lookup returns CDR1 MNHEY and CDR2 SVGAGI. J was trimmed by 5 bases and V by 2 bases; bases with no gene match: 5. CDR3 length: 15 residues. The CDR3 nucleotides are TGTGCCAGCAGTTACGAAGGGGGCCGGACCGGGGAGCTGTTTTTT. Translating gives CASSYEGGRTGELFF.

The CDR3 bases are TGTGCCAGCAGTGCAGGGACAGGTAGTCGCAATCAGCCCCAGCATTTT. Amino acids: CASSAGTGSRNQPQHF. The chain uses TRBV6-4 and TRBJ1-5; 8 bases map to TRBD1. Germline V gives CDR1 MRHNA, CDR2 SNTAGT. CDR3 length equals 16 residues. After removal of 4 bases from V and 2 bases from J, the junction contained 7 bases not matched to a gene.